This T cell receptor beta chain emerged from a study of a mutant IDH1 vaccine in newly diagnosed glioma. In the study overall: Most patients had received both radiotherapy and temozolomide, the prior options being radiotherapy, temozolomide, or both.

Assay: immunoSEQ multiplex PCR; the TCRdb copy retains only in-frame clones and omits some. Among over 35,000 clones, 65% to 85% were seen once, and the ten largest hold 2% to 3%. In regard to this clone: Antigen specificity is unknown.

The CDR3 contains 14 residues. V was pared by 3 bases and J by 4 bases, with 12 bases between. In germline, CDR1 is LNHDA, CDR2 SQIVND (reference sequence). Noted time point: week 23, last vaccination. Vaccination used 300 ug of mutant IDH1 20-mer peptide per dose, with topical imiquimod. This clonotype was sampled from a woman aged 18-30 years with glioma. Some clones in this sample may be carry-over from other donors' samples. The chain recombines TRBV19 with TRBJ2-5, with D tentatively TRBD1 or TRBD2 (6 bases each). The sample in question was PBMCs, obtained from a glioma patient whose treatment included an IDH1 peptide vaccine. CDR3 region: CASSITGAGETQYF. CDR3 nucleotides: TGTGCCAGTAGTATTACGGGGGCCGGAGAGACCCAGTACTTC.